The clone carrying this T cell receptor beta chain was seen a few times. The V end lost 1 base, the J end lost 0 bases, and 7 bases lay between the germline ends. This CDR3 has 14 residues. Per germline, CDR1 GTSNPN and CDR2 SVGIG (reference sequence). These data come from a study of cytomegalovirus exposure and HLA in healthy donors. 60 Vbeta and 13 Jbeta primers were used in PCR. Assay: immunoSEQ multiplex PCR; the TCRdb copy retains only in-frame clones and omits some. The sample yields about 230,000 clones, about 85% seen once. Sequenced input: PBMCs. The chain links TRBV30 to TRBJ1-3; D gene ambiguous. This sequence was found in a human donor in good health. CDR3 in amino acids: CAWSGGISGNTIYF. In DNA, the CDR3 is TGTGCCTGGAGTGGAGGGATCTCTGGAAACACCATATATTTT.